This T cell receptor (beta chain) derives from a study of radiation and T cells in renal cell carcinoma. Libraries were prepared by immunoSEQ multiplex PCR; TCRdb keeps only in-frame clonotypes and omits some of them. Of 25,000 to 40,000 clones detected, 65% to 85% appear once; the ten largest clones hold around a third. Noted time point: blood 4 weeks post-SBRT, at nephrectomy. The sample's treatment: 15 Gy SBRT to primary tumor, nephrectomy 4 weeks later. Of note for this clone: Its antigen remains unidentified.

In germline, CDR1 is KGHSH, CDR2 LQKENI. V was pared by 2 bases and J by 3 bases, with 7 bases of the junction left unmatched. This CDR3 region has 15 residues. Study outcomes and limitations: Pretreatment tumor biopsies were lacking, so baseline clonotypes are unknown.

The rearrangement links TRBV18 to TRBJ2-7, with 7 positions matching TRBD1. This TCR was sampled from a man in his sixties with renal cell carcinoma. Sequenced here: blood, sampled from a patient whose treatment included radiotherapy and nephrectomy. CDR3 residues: CASSPGQGELYEQYF. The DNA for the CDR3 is TGTGCCAGCTCACCAGGGCAGGGGGAACTCTACGAGCAGTACTTC.